The rows below give T cell receptor beta chains drawn from one sample of a study of blood T cell repertoires in COVID-19. Data came from immunoSEQ multiplex PCR; TCRdb stores just in-frame clones and leaves some out. The repertoire holds 140,000 to 150,000 clones, with 70% to 85% as singletons. Input material: peripheral blood. These TCRs come from a man aged 55-75 years with active or convalescent COVID-19. CDR3s include the opening cysteine and the closing phenylalanine or tryptophan. The D gene is left open where the match is weak. Expanded clones get a size class; other rows say once, few or many, or leave the size out.

>TRBV9|once|TRBJ2-1|NA
CASSEALDFFYEQFF
TGTGCCAGCAGCGAGGCCCTAGATTTTTTTTATGAGCAGTTCTTC
>TRBV28|NA|TRBJ1-2|NA
CASSLEAPAYGYTF
TGTGCCAGCAGTTTGGAGGCCCCAGCCTATGGCTACACCTTC
>TRBV7-2|NA|TRBJ2-6|NA
CASSLVTQSGANVLTF
TGTGCCAGCAGCTTAGTAACTCAATCTGGGGCCAACGTCCTGACTTTC
>TRBV4-1|NA|TRBJ1-5|TRBD1
CASSQGQGIQPQHF
TGCGCCAGCAGCCAAGGACAGGGGATTCAGCCCCAGCATTTT
>TRBV11-3|NA|TRBJ1-2|TRBD1
CASSGTGTRGDYGYTF
TGTGCCAGCAGCGGGACAGGAACTCGAGGGGACTATGGCTACACCTTC
>TRBV10-3|NA|TRBJ1-1|TRBD1
CAISESPPGGRTEAFF
TGTGCCATCAGTGAATCGCCTCCAGGGGGCCGCACTGAAGCTTTCTTT
>TRBV7-2|NA|TRBJ2-3|NA
CASSLEASTYTQYF
TGTGCCAGCAGCTTAGAGGCTAGCACGTATACGCAGTATTTT
>TRBV30|NA|TRBJ2-4|TRBD1
CAWTQQGAPYEDIQYF
TGTGCCTGGACCCAACAGGGGGCCCCATATGAAGACATTCAGTACTTC
>TRBV11-3|NA|TRBJ2-2|NA
CASSLGGLNTGELFF
TGTGCCAGCAGCTTAGGCGGCTTAAACACCGGGGAGCTGTTTTTT
>TRBV6-5|NA|TRBJ2-2|TRBD1
CASSYSTTGITGELFF
TGTGCCAGCAGTTACTCGACGACAGGGATCACCGGGGAGCTGTTTTTT
>TRBV7-2|once|TRBJ2-5|NA
CASSLAVYLSAPGTQYF
TGTGCCAGCAGCTTAGCGGTTTATCTATCAGCCCCGGGGACCCAGTACTTC
>TRBV5-6|NA|TRBJ1-2|NA
CASSLWWSEGGYTF
TGTGCCAGCAGCTTGTGGTGGTCAGAGGGCGGCTACACCTTC
>TRBV29-1|NA|TRBJ2-3|NA
CSVESLRTDTQYF
TGCAGCGTTGAAAGCCTACGCACAGATACGCAGTATTTT
>TRBV27|few|TRBJ2-2|TRBD1
CASSYKRTGTGPAGELFF
TGTGCCAGCAGTTATAAACGAACCGGGACAGGACCCGCCGGGGAGCTGTTTTTT
>TRBV12-3/TRBV12-4|NA|TRBJ2-1|NA
CASSTQGYEQFF
TGTGCCAGCAGTACTCAGGGTTATGAGCAGTTCTTC
>TRBV6-5|NA|TRBJ1-2|NA
CASSYGGTDYGYTF
TGTGCCAGCAGTTACGGGGGGACTGACTATGGCTACACCTTC
>TRBV6-5|NA|TRBJ1-3|NA
CASSYSGASSGNTIYF
TGTGCCAGCAGTTACTCGGGGGCCAGCTCTGGAAACACCATATATTTT
>TRBV27|NA|TRBJ1-5|NA
CASSPKTGVVGPQHF
TGTGCCAGCAGTCCCAAGACCGGGGTGGTGGGGCCCCAGCATTTT
>TRBV4-3|NA|TRBJ1-3|NA
CASSQVGGSSGNTIYF
TGCGCCAGCAGCCAAGTTGGCGGAAGCTCTGGAAACACCATATATTTT
>TRBV12-5|NA|TRBJ2-3|TRBD1
CASGLVQGSTDTQYF
TGTGCTAGTGGTTTGGTACAGGGGAGCACAGATACGCAGTATTTT
>TRBV5-1|NA|TRBJ1-2|TRBD1
CASRSDRRNYGYTF
TGCGCCAGCAGATCGGACAGGCGTAACTATGGCTACACCTTC
>TRBV4-3|once|TRBJ1-2|NA
CASSPQAMFQANYGYTF
TGCGCCAGCAGCCCACAAGCGATGTTCCAAGCTAACTATGGCTACACCTTC
>TRBV12-5|NA|TRBJ1-2|NA
CASGFPGPEEYGYTF
TGTGCTAGTGGTTTCCCAGGACCGGAGGAGTATGGCTACACCTTC
>TRBV5-1|NA|TRBJ2-5|NA
CASQRLSGETQYF
TGCGCCAGCCAACGTCTAAGCGGAGAGACCCAGTACTTC
>TRBV18|NA|TRBJ1-1|NA
CASSQGQNTEAFF
TGTGCCAGCTCACAAGGACAGAACACTGAAGCTTTCTTT
>TRBV6-5|NA|TRBJ2-1|TRBD2
CASSYGLAGVDNEQFF
TGTGCCAGCAGTTACGGCCTAGCGGGAGTTGACAATGAGCAGTTCTTC
>TRBV5-8|once|TRBJ1-5|TRBD1
CASSSTGQSNQPQHF
TGTGCCAGCAGCTCGACAGGGCAGAGCAATCAGCCCCAGCATTTT
>TRBV2|NA|TRBJ1-5|NA
CASSVEGGNQPQHF
TGTGCCAGCAGTGTCGAGGGTGGCAATCAGCCCCAGCATTTT
>TRBV7-9|NA|TRBJ2-3|NA
CASSLETSTDTQYF
TGTGCCAGCAGCTTAGAGACTAGCACAGATACGCAGTATTTT
>TRBV14|NA|TRBJ1-3|TRBD1
CASSAILAGGRGNTIYF
TGTGCCAGCAGCGCCATACTCGCAGGGGGCAGGGGAAACACCATATATTTT
>TRBV30|once|TRBJ1-5|NA
CAWSATSSNQPQHF
TGTGCCTGGAGTGCAACCAGTAGCAATCAGCCCCAGCATTTT
>TRBV13|NA|TRBJ1-1|TRBD1
CASSPPGQRNTEAFF
TGTGCCAGCAGCCCACCGGGACAGAGGAACACTGAAGCTTTCTTT
>TRBV15|NA|TRBJ1-1|NA
CATSSLPGWGVNTEAFF
TGTGCCACCAGCTCCCTGCCGGGCTGGGGGGTGAACACTGAAGCTTTCTTT
>TRBV9|few|TRBJ1-2|TRBD1
CASSLRGQGGNYGYTF
TGTGCCAGCAGCCTCCGCGGACAGGGAGGGAACTATGGCTACACCTTC
>TRBV28|NA|TRBJ2-1|TRBD2
CASSGTSGSSGEQFF
TGTGCCAGCAGTGGGACTAGCGGGAGCTCGGGTGAGCAGTTCTTC
>TRBV7-9|NA|TRBJ1-4|NA
CASSLWRTTNEKLFF
TGTGCCAGCAGCTTATGGCGGACAACTAATGAAAAACTGTTTTTT
>TRBV21-1|NA|TRBJ2-1|NA
CASLASGERENLSSYNEQFF
TGTGCCAGCCTAGCAAGTGGGGAGCGGGAAAACCTCAGCTCCTACAATGAGCAGTTCTTC
>TRBV11-3|NA|TRBJ2-7|NA
CASSSRSDRQYF
TGTGCCAGCAGCTCCAGGTCGGATCGGCAGTACTTC
>TRBV5-1|NA|TRBJ2-3|TRBD1
CASSTGTVGSTDTQYF
TGCGCCAGCAGCACGGGGACAGTTGGCTCCACAGATACGCAGTATTTT
>TRBV7-2|NA|TRBJ2-7|TRBD2
CASSLTGGGYEQYF
TGTGCCAGCAGCTTAACCGGGGGGGGCTACGAGCAGTACTTC
>TRBV24-1|NA|TRBJ2-3|TRBD1
CATSEWTGVSTDTQYF
TGTGCCACCAGTGAGTGGACAGGGGTGAGCACAGATACGCAGTATTTT
>TRBV9|few|TRBJ1-1|TRBD1
CASSVDRDRGDTEAFF
TGTGCCAGCAGCGTCGACCGGGACAGGGGAGACACTGAAGCTTTCTTT
>TRBV13|NA|TRBJ1-1|NA
CASSLVGGGYTEAFF
TGTGCCAGCAGCTTAGTGGGAGGGGGGTACACTGAAGCTTTCTTT
>TRBV2|few|TRBJ2-3|NA
CASGLRGLDTQYF
TGTGCCAGCGGGCTTAGGGGTTTAGATACGCAGTATTTT
>TRBV5-6|NA|TRBJ1-5|TRBD1
CASSLYVQGVTGEPQHF
TGTGCCAGCAGCTTGTACGTCCAGGGGGTTACCGGGGAGCCCCAGCATTTT
>TRBV11-2|once|TRBJ1-1|NA
CASSPTGYTEAFF
TGTGCCAGCAGCCCAACAGGGTACACTGAAGCTTTCTTT
>TRBV2|NA|TRBJ1-1|NA
CASSEGTSYTEAFF
TGTGCCAGCAGTGAAGGGACATCCTACACTGAAGCTTTCTTT
>TRBV2|NA|TRBJ2-2|NA
CASNPGITGELFF
TGTGCCAGCAACCCAGGGATCACCGGGGAGCTGTTTTTT
>TRBV27|NA|TRBJ1-1|NA
CASSLFQSGTEAFF
TGTGCCAGCAGTTTATTTCAGTCGGGCACTGAAGCTTTCTTT
>TRBV5-1|NA|TRBJ1-2|TRBD1
CASSPGQDYGYTF
TGCGCCAGCAGCCCGGGACAGGACTATGGCTACACCTTC
>TRBV11-2|NA|TRBJ2-3|TRBD2
CASSLTSGSSTDTQYF
TGTGCCAGCAGCTTGACTAGCGGCTCTAGCACAGATACGCAGTATTTT
>TRBV19|NA|TRBJ1-2|NA
CASSVQGGYGYTF
TGTGCCAGTAGCGTACAGGGTGGCTATGGCTACACCTTC
>TRBV5-6|NA|TRBJ2-2|NA
CASSFAGGRLTGELFF
TGTGCCAGCAGCTTTGCCGGGGGGCGGTTAACCGGGGAGCTGTTTTTT
>TRBV4-1|NA|TRBJ1-5|TRBD1
CASRDRGSNQPQHF
TGCGCCAGCAGGGACAGGGGAAGCAATCAGCCCCAGCATTTT
>TRBV30|NA|TRBJ1-2|NA
CAWSVPPGGSGYTF
TGTGCCTGGAGTGTACCCCCTGGCGGGTCCGGCTACACCTTC
>TRBV6-6|NA|TRBJ1-5|TRBD1
CASRGQGASNQPQHF
TGTGCCAGCAGGGGACAGGGGGCCTCCAATCAGCCCCAGCATTTT
>TRBV3-1/TRBV3-2|NA|TRBJ1-2|TRBD1
CASSQRDRVYGYTF
TGTGCCAGCAGCCAAAGAGACAGGGTCTATGGCTACACCTTC
>TRBV9|NA|TRBJ2-7|NA
CASSVGGVDYNYEQYF
TGTGCCAGCAGCGTAGGAGGGGTGGACTACAACTACGAGCAGTACTTC
>TRBV4-3|NA|TRBJ2-1|NA
CASSPTEQGVYNEQFF
TGCGCCAGCAGCCCGACCGAGCAAGGGGTGTACAATGAGCAGTTCTTC